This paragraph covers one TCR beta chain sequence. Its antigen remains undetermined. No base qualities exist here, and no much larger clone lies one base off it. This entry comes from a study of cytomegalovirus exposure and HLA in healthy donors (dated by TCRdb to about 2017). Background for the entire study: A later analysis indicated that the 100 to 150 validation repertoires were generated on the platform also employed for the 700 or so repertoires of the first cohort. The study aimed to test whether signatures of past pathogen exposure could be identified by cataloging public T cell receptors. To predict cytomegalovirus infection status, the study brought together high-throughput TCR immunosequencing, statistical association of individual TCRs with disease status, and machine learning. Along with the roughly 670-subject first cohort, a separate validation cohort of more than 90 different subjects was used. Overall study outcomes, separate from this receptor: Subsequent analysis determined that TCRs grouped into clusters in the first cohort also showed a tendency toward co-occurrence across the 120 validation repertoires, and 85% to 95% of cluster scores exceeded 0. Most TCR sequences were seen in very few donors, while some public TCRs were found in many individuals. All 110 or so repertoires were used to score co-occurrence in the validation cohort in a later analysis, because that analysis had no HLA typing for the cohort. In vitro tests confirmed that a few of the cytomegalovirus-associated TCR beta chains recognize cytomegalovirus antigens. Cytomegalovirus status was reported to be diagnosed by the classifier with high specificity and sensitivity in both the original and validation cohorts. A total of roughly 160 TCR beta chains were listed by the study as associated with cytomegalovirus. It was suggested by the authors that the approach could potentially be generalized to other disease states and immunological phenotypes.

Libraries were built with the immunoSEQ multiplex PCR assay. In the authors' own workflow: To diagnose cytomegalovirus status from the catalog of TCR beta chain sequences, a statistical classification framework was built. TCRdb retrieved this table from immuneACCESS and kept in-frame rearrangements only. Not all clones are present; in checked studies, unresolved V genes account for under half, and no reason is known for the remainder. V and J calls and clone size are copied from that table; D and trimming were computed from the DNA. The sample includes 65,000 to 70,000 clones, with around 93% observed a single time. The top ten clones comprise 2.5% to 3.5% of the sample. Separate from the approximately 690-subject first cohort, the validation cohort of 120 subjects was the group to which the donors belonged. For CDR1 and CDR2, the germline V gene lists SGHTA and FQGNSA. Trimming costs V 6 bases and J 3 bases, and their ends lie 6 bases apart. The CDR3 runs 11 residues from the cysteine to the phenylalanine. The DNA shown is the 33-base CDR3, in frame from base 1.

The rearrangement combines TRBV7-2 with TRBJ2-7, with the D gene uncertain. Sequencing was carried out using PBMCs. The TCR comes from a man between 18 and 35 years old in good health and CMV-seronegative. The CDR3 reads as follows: CASRLYYEQYF. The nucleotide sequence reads TGTGCCAGCAGATTATACTACGAGCAGTACTTC.